Included here is one TCR beta chain sequence, with context. The ends were cut back, 5 bases at V and 8 bases at J, with 12 bases in the middle. From germline, CDR1 is SEHNR and CDR2 FQNEAQ (reference sequence). This CDR3 is built from 13 residues. The source of the sample is a study of blood T cell repertoires in COVID-19. Overall study: Researchers got acute and convalescent COVID-19 samples from the United States, Italy and Spain. In each case, the material was cDNA or gDNA derived from T cells, B-cell-depleted T cells, or PBMCs.

Self-reported history from a screening survey and questionnaire set each donor's cohort. This table comes from immunoSEQ multiplex PCR, and its TCRdb copy is limited to in-frame clones, with some not included. This table has 240,000 or so clones, 86% appearing once. This TCR derives from a woman aged 50 to 65 who had recovered from COVID-19. The chain joins TRBV7-9 to TRBJ1-4; TRBD1 might be the D (6 bases). The specimen sequenced was PBMCs or T cells enriched from blood (not recorded which). This CDR3 is CASSVRGGEKLFF. The CDR3 bases are TGTGCCAGCAGCGTTAGGGGGGGCGAAAAACTGTTTTTT.